Following are 32 T cell receptor beta chains from one sample sequenced in a study of brain T cells in children with intractable seizures. TCRdb's table, derived via immunoSEQ multiplex PCR, lists solely in-frame clones and lacks some. The data show about 340,000 clones, nearly 95% seen once. Time point specified: blood from clinic visit 5 months post-surgery; TSC patient then seizure free. The input for sequencing was peripheral blood, taken 4 to 6 months after surgery. These receptors originate from a boy younger than two with tuberous sclerosis and intractable seizures.

The chain has TRBV5-1 and TRBJ2-1; 9 nucleotides agree with TRBD2. Germline CDR1 is SGHRS and CDR2 is YFSETQ. The CDR3 runs 17 residues. Losses at the gene ends were 0 bases for V and 2 bases for J; bases not matched to a gene: 6. This chain's CDR3 is CASSLAASGVPYNEQFF. The DNA of the CDR3 is TGCGCCAGCAGCTTGGCAGCTAGCGGGGTTCCCTACAATGAGCAGTTCTTC.

The chain links TRBV19 to TRBJ2-1, with 9 bases identical to TRBD2. This CDR3 is built from 15 residues. The germline V gene has CDR1 LNHDA and CDR2 SQIVND (reference sequence). J gave up 1 base and V 6 bases, and 4 bases lay outside the gene matches. The DNA of the CDR3 is TGTGCCAGTAGGGCCAGCGGGAGGTCCTACAATGAGCAGTTCTTC. The encoded protein is CASRASGRSYNEQFF.

The V and J genes are TRBV19 and TRBJ1-5; TRBD1 is a possible D gene (6 bases). This CDR3 region has 15 residues. Between the trimmed V and J ends, which lost 4 bases and 6 bases, there was a span of 16 bases. Germline values: CDR1 LNHDA, CDR2 SQIVND (reference sequence). This CDR3 reads CASSNTQGTVQPQHF. CDR3 DNA sequence: TGTGCCAGTAGTAACACGCAGGGGACGGTTCAGCCCCAGCATTTT.

The rearrangement uses TRBV4-1 and TRBJ2-1, with 10 bases identical to TRBD2. CDR3 length equals 16 residues. Per the germline V gene, CDR1 is MGHRA and CDR2 is YSYEKL. V gave up 4 bases and J gave up 8 bases; unmatched junction bases: 11. The CDR3 coding sequence is TGCGCCAGCAGCCGAGTTACTAGCGGGGTTAACTATGAGCAGTTCTTC. Protein product: CASSRVTSGVNYEQFF.

The chain combines TRBV5-6 with TRBJ2-4; D may correspond to TRBD1 or TRBD2 (5 bases each). CDR1 is SGHDT and CDR2 is YYEEEE in the germline V gene. V lost 5 bases and J 3 bases, leaving 24 bases between the germline ends. The CDR3 covers 18 residues. CDR3 DNA sequence: TGTGCCAGCAGTCTTGGGTCAGGGACGTTCGGTTTCAAAAACATTCAGTACTTC. Amino acids: CASSLGSGTFGFKNIQYF.

This clone has only one observation. The CDR3 nucleotides read TGTGCCTGGAGCTCTACCCAGGGAAGTGAAGCTTTCTTT. Encoded protein: CAWSSTQGSEAFF. The chain carries TRBV30 and TRBJ1-1; perhaps TRBD1 as D (5 bases). Trimming took off 3 bases at V and 7 bases at J, with 15 bases between the two ends. Germline V gives CDR1 GTSNPN, CDR2 SVGIG (reference sequence). There are 13 residues in the CDR3.

The chain joins TRBV30 to TRBJ1-2; D is unclear. V was trimmed by 0 bases and J by 7 bases, leaving 9 bases between them. Per germline, CDR1 GTSNPN and CDR2 SVGIG (reference sequence). The CDR3 consists of 12 residues. The CDR3 region is CAWSVRTAGYTF. CDR3 coding DNA: TGTGCCTGGAGTGTACGGACGGCTGGCTACACCTTC. Filled out from reference TRBV30 and TRBJ1-2, the complete variable domain reads SQTIHQWPATLVQPVGSPLSLECTVEGTSNPNLYWYRQAAGRGLQLLFYSVGIGQISSEVPQNLSASRPQDRQFILSSKKLLLSDSGFYLCAWSVRTAGYTFGSGTRLTVV.

The CDR3 loop is CASSYGTVDSNQPQHF. CDR3 nucleotide sequence: TGTGCCAGCAGCTACGGGACAGTTGATAGCAATCAGCCCCAGCATTTT. V gene TRBV5-6 combines with J gene TRBJ1-5; 7 nucleotides align to TRBD1. CDR1 and CDR2 (germline): SGHDT, YYEEEE. The ends lost 3 bases at V and 0 bases at J; junction bases unmatched: 6. There are 16 residues in the CDR3.

The V call is TRBV4-1, the J call TRBJ1-5, with D perhaps TRBD1 (5 bases). The V and J ends lost 0 bases and 4 bases respectively, with 10 bases between them. The length of the CDR3 is 15 residues. The germline CDR1 and CDR2 sequences are MGHRA and YSYEKL. CDR3 nucleotide sequence: TGCGCCAGCAGCCAAGAGGGGGGAGTTAATCAGCCCCAGCATTTT. As protein: CASSQEGGVNQPQHF.

The chain is built from TRBV9 and TRBJ2-7, with D possibly being TRBD1 or TRBD2 (6 bases each). Deletions cut 0 bases from V and 1 base from J, with 11 bases between. The germline gives CDR1 SGDLS, CDR2 YYNGEE. The CDR3 is 15 amino acids. The DNA for the CDR3 is TGTGCCAGCAGCGTAGATTGGGGGGCGTCCTACGAGCAGTACTTC. This encodes CASSVDWGASYEQYF.

The V and J genes are TRBV5-1 and TRBJ2-6; 8 positions match TRBD1. J gave up 0 bases and V 5 bases, and 4 bases lay outside the gene matches. The CDR3 is 16 residues long. The germline CDR1 and CDR2 sequences are SGHRS and YFSETQ. CDR3 sequence: CASRDRVFSGANVLTF. The CDR3 nucleotides read TGCGCCAGCAGGGACAGGGTTTTCTCTGGGGCCAACGTCCTGACTTTC.

V usage is TRBV6-2 or TRBV6-3 and J usage is TRBJ1-1; D uncertain. The V end was cut by 5 bases, the J end by 1 base, with 8 bases between. The germline gives CDR1 MNHEY, CDR2 SVGEGT. This CDR3 contains 13 residues. CDR3 in amino acids: CASSPGPNTEAFF. CDR3 sequence (DNA): TGTGCCAGCAGTCCGGGCCCGAACACTGAAGCTTTCTTT.

The chain has TRBV30 and TRBJ2-3, with D hard to call. The germline V gene has CDR1 GTSNPN and CDR2 SVGIG (reference sequence). This CDR3 contains 10 residues. Trimming pared 8 bases from V and 7 bases from J, leaving 10 bases between. DNA of the CDR3: TGTGCCCAGGAGACGCATACGCAGTATTTT. Its protein product is CAQETHTQYF.

The genes are TRBV5-1 and TRBJ1-5, with D uncertain. The CDR3 sequence is 15 residues long. Germline-derived CDR1 and CDR2 are SGHRS and YFSETQ. Trimming stripped 4 bases from V and 3 bases from J, with 14 bases between. CDR3 coding DNA: TGCGCCAGCAGCCCGGAAGGACGGATCAATCAGCCCCAGCATTTT. This encodes CASSPEGRINQPQHF.

This chain connects TRBV10-3 to TRBJ1-5; no clear D. The germline V and J ends were trimmed by 8 bases and 5 bases, with 13 bases remaining between them. In germline, CDR1 is ENHRY, CDR2 SYGVKD. There are 13 residues in the CDR3. The CDR3 spells CAIRFQRDQPQHF. DNA for the CDR3: TGTGCCATCCGCTTCCAGCGGGATCAGCCCCAGCATTTT.

The chain links TRBV19 to TRBJ1-2; D not certain. This CDR3 is built from 15 residues. V gave up 11 bases and J gave up 1 base, with 20 bases separating them. Germline V gene sequence: CDR1 LNHDA, CDR2 SQIVND (reference sequence). For the CDR3, the DNA is TGTGCCGCCAAACTTCTTCACAATATTAACTATGGCTACACCTTC. It codes for CAAKLLHNINYGYTF.

The chain has TRBV30 and TRBJ1-5; D possibly corresponds to TRBD1 (6 bases). CDR1 is GTSNPN, CDR2 SVGIG, per germline (reference sequence). The CDR3 has 14 amino acids. With 0 bases removed from V and 6 bases from J, the gap between germline ends came to 12 bases. The CDR3 is CAWSVEQGGQPQHF. CDR3 sequence (DNA): TGTGCCTGGAGTGTAGAGCAAGGGGGTCAGCCCCAGCATTTT.

This clone was detected only once. The rearrangement joins TRBV20-1 to TRBJ2-1; the D is unclear. The V gene's germline CDR1 is DFQATT and CDR2 SNEGSKA (reference sequence). CDR3 length equals 11 residues. The ends were cut back, 7 bases at V and 4 bases at J, with 8 bases in the middle. In nucleotides, the CDR3 is TGCAGTGTTGGGCCTTACAATGAGCAGTTCTTC. This encodes CSVGPYNEQFF.

This chain uses TRBV24-1 with TRBJ1-5; D unresolved. V lost 4 bases, J lost 5 bases, and 14 bases lay in between. Germline CDR1 KGHDR, CDR2 SFDVKD. There are 15 residues in the CDR3. CDR3 coding DNA: TGTGCCACCAGTGACGGTGAAGGGTCCCATCAGCCCCAGCATTTT. It translates to CATSDGEGSHQPQHF.

The V and J genes are TRBV5-6 and TRBJ1-5, with D perhaps TRBD1 (6 bases). This CDR3 contains 15 residues. The germline CDR1 and CDR2 sequences are SGHDT and YYEEEE. Between the trimmed V and J ends, which lost 4 bases and 3 bases, there was a span of 14 bases. The CDR3 DNA follows: TGTGCCAGCAGCCTCCCGGGACACCTCAATCAGCCCCAGCATTTT. It is translated as CASSLPGHLNQPQHF. Full variable domain (outside the CDR3, taken from reference TRBV5-6 and TRBJ1-5): DAGVTQSPTHLIKTRGQQVTLRCSPKSGHDTVSWYQQALGQGPQFIFQYYEEEERQRGNFPDRFSGHQFPNYSSELNVNALLLGDSALYLCASSLPGHLNQPQHFGDGTRLSIL.

The genes are TRBV29-1 and TRBJ1-4, with D unclear. Germline V lookup: CDR1 SQVTM, CDR2 ANQGSEA. The CDR3 runs to 14 residues. V lost 7 bases and J 5 bases, leaving 17 bases between the germline ends. This chain's CDR3 is CSARIPEENEKLFF. DNA of the CDR3: TGCAGCGCAAGGATCCCGGAAGAAAATGAAAAACTGTTTTTT.

The genes are TRBV19 and TRBJ2-7; 8 bases fit TRBD1. The CDR3 runs 14 residues. Germline V gene lookup returns CDR1 LNHDA and CDR2 SQIVND (reference sequence). V was pared by 5 bases and J by 4 bases, with 7 bases of the junction left unmatched. CDR3 sequence reads: CASSESQGAYEQYF. As DNA, the CDR3 is TGTGCCAGTAGTGAAAGCCAGGGGGCTTACGAGCAGTACTTC. Filled out from reference TRBV19 and TRBJ2-7, the complete variable domain reads DGGITQSPKYLFRKEGQNVTLSCEQNLNHDAMYWYRQDPGQGLRLIYYSQIVNDFQKGDIAEGYSVSREKKESFPLTVTSAQKNPTAFYLCASSESQGAYEQYFGPGTRLTVT.

The gene calls are TRBV6-5 and TRBJ2-7; the match to TRBD2 covers 9 bases. Germline V lookup: CDR1 MNHEY, CDR2 SVGAGI. V trimming: 2 bases; J trimming: 5 bases; junction bases outside the gene matches: 7. The CDR3 loop spans 15 amino acids. CDR3 residues: CASSYVASGIDEQYF. The CDR3 DNA follows: TGTGCCAGCAGTTACGTTGCTAGCGGGATCGACGAGCAGTACTTC.

J is TRBJ1-1 and V is TRBV7-8, with D possibly TRBD1 on 6 matching bases. Germline CDR1 reads SGHVS; CDR2 reads FQNEAQ. The CDR3 sequence is 14 residues long. Trimming left V 1 base short and J 7 bases short, with 13 bases between. The CDR3 DNA is TGTGCCAGCAGCTTAGGCGGGGGGCTACGTGAAGCTTTCTTT. As protein: CASSLGGGLREAFF. Combining the CDR3 with reference TRBV7-8 and TRBJ1-1 gives the whole variable domain GAGVSQSPRYKVAKRGQDVALRCDPISGHVSLFWYQQALGQGPEFLTYFQNEAQLDKSGLPSDRFFAERPEGSVSTLKIQRTQQEDSAVYLCASSLGGGLREAFFGQGTRLTVV.

This chain uses TRBV7-3 with TRBJ2-7, with a tentative D call TRBD2 (6 bases). Germline V lookup: CDR1 SGHTA, CDR2 FQGTGA. The CDR3 length is 16 residues. V was trimmed by 2 bases and J by 3 bases, leaving 17 bases between them. This CDR3 is CASSLVGPGDFYEQYF. The DNA for the CDR3 is TGTGCCAGCAGCTTAGTTGGTCCGGGGGACTTCTACGAGCAGTACTTC.

This chain uses TRBV5-1 with TRBJ2-5, with 13 positions matching TRBD2. The ends lost 3 bases at V and 4 bases at J; junction bases unmatched: 3. CDR3 length: 15 residues. The germline V gene has CDR1 SGHRS and CDR2 YFSETQ. The CDR3 bases are TGCGCCAGCAGCTGGACTAGCGGGAGTGGAGAGACCCAGTACTTC. The encoded protein is CASSWTSGSGETQYF.

The CDR3 loop is CASSLRFSGRDNEQFF. CDR3 coding DNA: TGTGCCAGCAGCTTAAGGTTTAGCGGGAGGGACAATGAGCAGTTCTTC. This chain links TRBV7-8 with TRBJ2-1; 11 bases map to TRBD2. In germline, CDR1 is SGHVS, CDR2 FQNEAQ. This CDR3 region has 16 residues. J gave up 5 bases and V 2 bases, and 5 bases lay outside the gene matches. Full variable domain (remainder filled in from reference TRBV7-8 and TRBJ2-1): GAGVSQSPRYKVAKRGQDVALRCDPISGHVSLFWYQQALGQGPEFLTYFQNEAQLDKSGLPSDRFFAERPEGSVSTLKIQRTQQEDSAVYLCASSLRFSGRDNEQFFGPGTRLTVL.

The V and J genes are TRBV18 and TRBJ2-7; no clear D gene. This CDR3 comprises 14 residues. Deletions cut 3 bases from V and 1 base from J, with 10 bases between. Germline loops: CDR1 KGHSH, CDR2 LQKENI. The CDR3 nucleotides are TGTGCCAGCTCACCCCAGGCCCTTTCCTACGAGCAGTACTTC. Protein: CASSPQALSYEQYF. Supplemented by reference TRBV18 and TRBJ2-7, the full variable domain reads NAGVMQNPRHLVRRRGQEARLRCSPMKGHSHVYWYRQLPEEGLKFMVYLQKENIIDESGMPKERFSAEFPKEGPSILRIQQVVRGDSAAYFCASSPQALSYEQYFGPGTRLTVT.

The rearrangement joins TRBV11-1 to TRBJ2-7; no firm D call. V lost 2 bases to trimming and J lost 4 bases, with 12 bases between them. Germline assignment: CDR1 SGHAT and CDR2 FQDESV (reference sequence). The CDR3 length is 14 residues. CDR3 coding DNA: TGTGCCAGCAGCTTAACTGACTCGGGTTACGAGCAGTACTTC. Translation: CASSLTDSGYEQYF.

The genes are TRBV5-8 and TRBJ1-1, with TRBD1 identical over 8 bases. CDR1 is SGHTS and CDR2 is YDEGEE in the germline V gene. The CDR3 runs to 14 residues. Trimming took 4 bases from V and 5 from J; bases not matched to a gene: 7. The CDR3 reads CASSRSDRATEAFF. CDR3 sequence (DNA): TGTGCCAGCAGCCGATCGGACAGGGCGACTGAAGCTTTCTTT.

The V call is TRBV20-1, the J call TRBJ1-5; D is possibly TRBD1 (6 bases). V was trimmed by 3 bases and J by 2 bases, leaving 11 bases between them. CDR1 and CDR2 (germline): DFQATT, SNEGSKA (reference sequence). The CDR3 extends over 14 amino acids. The CDR3 DNA follows: TGCAGTGCTAGTCAACAGGGAGGCAATCAGCCCCAGCATTTT. Translating gives CSASQQGGNQPQHF.

V and J are TRBV6-5 and TRBJ1-2; D unresolved. V lost 0 bases, J lost 4 bases, and 12 bases lay in between. The CDR3 contains 15 residues. CDR1 and CDR2 from the germline V gene are MNHEY and SVGAGI. CDR3 sequence (DNA): TGTGCCAGCAGTTACTCGATCGGAGGTCCCTATGGCTACACCTTC. Residues: CASSYSIGGPYGYTF.